This entry describes one TCR beta chain. Its specificity is not known. The source of the sample is a study of CXCR3-negative and CXCR3-positive naive CD8 T cells. Study-level findings and limits: Both naive subsets carried similar amounts of surface CD5, so TCR strength was inferred from TRB CDR3 properties. Both of the naive subsets showed about the same high diversity, but memory CD8+ cells had much less. Similar TRBV-TRBJ usage was seen in naive cells (both CXCR3-negative and CXCR3-positive), but memory cells differed.

Researchers sorted approximately 290,000 cells of each CD8+ T cell subset in triplicate. From germline, CDR1 is MNHNS and CDR2 SASEGT. The CDR3 runs to 15 residues. The study made its TRB cDNA libraries by 5' RACE, adding UMI labels. TCRdb re-called the 5' RACE reads; one entry per CDR3 protein, DNA not given. Across about 62,000 distinct CDR3 sequences, the top ten clones capture 3.5% to 5.5% of the sample. The clonotype was recovered from a human donor in good health. Some clones in this sample may be carry-over from other donors' samples. Sequenced sample: naive CXCR3- CD8+ T cells from blood. The sample's subset: CD45RO-CCR7+CD27+CD95- naive CD8+ T cells lacking CXCR3 (TNR3-). The V call is TRBV6-1, the J call TRBJ2-5; TCRdb designates TRBD1, a call that cannot be tested without DNA. This CDR3 reads CASSEWGRAGETQYF.